This T cell receptor beta chain was profiled in a study of immune evolution from preneoplasia to lung adenocarcinoma. The table came from immunoSEQ multiplex PCR; TCRdb's copy has only in-frame clones and leaves some out. This sample has about 14,000 clones; approximately 81% occur once, and the top ten carry around 4%. Germline lookup yields CDR1 MGHRA and CDR2 YSYEKL. The CDR3 runs to 14 residues. V lost 1 base and J 5 bases, leaving 8 bases between the germline ends. Turning to this clone: This sample also contains other DNA sequences that code for the same CDR3.

The TCR comes from a person aged 70 to 80 with lung adenocarcinoma. V is TRBV4-1 and J is TRBJ1-4, with D unresolved. The sequenced material came from FFPE minimally invasive lung adenocarcinoma tissue. The CDR3 reads CASSQVRGNEKLFF. The CDR3 DNA sequence: TGCGCCAGCAGCCAAGTTAGAGGGAATGAAAAACTGTTTTTT.